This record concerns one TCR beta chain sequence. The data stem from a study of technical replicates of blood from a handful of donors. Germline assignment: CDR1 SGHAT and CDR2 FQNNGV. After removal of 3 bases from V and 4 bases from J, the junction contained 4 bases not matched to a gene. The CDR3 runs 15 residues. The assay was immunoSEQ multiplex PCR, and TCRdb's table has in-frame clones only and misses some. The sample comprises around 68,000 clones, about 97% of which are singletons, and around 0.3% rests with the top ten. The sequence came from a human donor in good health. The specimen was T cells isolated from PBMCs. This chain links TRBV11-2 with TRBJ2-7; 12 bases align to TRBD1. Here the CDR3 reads CASSFGTGGWYEQYF. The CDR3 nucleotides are TGTGCCAGCAGCTTCGGGACAGGGGGCTGGTACGAGCAGTACTTC.